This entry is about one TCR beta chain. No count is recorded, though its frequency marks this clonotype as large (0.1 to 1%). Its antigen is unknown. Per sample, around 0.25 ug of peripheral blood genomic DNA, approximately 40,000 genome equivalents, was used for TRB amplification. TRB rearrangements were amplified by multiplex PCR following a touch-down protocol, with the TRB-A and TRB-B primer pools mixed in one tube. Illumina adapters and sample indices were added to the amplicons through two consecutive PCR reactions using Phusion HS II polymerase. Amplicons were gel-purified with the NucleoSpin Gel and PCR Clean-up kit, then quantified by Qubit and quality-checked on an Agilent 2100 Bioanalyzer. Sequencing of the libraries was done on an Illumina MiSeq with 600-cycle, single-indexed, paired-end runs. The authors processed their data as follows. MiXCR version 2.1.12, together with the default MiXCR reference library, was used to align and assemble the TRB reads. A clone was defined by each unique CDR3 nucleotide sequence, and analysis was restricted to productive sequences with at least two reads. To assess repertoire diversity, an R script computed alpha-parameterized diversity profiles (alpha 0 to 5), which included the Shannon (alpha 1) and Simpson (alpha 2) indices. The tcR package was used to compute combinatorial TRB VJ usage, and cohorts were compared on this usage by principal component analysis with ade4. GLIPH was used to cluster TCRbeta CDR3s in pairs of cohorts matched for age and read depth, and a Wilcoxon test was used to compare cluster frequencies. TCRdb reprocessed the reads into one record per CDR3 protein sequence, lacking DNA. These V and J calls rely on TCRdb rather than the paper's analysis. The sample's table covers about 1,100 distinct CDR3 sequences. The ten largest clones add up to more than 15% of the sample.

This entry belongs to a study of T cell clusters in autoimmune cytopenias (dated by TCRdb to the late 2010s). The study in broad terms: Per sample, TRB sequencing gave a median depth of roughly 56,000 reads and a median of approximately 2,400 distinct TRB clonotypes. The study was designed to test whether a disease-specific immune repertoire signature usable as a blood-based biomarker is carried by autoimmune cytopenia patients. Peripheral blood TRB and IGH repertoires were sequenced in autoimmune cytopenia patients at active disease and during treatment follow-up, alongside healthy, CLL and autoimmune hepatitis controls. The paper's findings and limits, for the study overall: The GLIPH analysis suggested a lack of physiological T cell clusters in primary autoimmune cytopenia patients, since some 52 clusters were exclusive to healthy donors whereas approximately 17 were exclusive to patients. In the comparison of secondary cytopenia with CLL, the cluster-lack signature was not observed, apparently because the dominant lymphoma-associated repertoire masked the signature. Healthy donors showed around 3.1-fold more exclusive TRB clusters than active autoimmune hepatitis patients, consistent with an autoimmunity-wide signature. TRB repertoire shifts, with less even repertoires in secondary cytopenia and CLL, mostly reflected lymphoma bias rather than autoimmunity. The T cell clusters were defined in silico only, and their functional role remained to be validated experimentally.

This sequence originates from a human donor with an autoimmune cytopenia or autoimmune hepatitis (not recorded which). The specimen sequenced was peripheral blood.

The encoded CDR3 is CASSSGTLHEQFF. Recombination connected TRBV5-6 to TRBJ2-1; TCRdb's assignment of TRBD1 cannot be checked, as there is no DNA. The CDR3 holds 13 amino acids from the cysteine to the phenylalanine. No DNA is listed. Sequences SGHDT (CDR1) and YYEEEE (CDR2) are obtained from the germline V gene.